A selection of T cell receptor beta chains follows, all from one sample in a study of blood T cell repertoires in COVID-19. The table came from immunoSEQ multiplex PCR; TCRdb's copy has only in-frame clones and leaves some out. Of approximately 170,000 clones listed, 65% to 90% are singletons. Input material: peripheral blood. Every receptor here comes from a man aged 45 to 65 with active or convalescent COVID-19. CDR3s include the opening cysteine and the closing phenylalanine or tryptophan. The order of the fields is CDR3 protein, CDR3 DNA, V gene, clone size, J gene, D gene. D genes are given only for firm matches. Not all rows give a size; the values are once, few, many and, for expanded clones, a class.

CASMQGGDQPQHF | TGTGCCAGCATGCAAGGGGGCGATCAGCCCCAGCATTTT | TRBV2 | once | TRBJ1-5 | TRBD1
CSVAGTGYEQYF | TGCAGCGTTGCCGGGACAGGCTACGAGCAGTACTTC | TRBV29-1 | few | TRBJ2-7 | TRBD1
CASSQDYRISNQPQHF | TGCGCCAGCAGCCAAGATTATAGAATAAGCAATCAGCCCCAGCATTTT | TRBV4-3 | - | TRBJ1-5 | -
CASILAGGQGGITYEQYF | TGTGCCAGCATCCTAGCCGGCGGCCAGGGGGGCATAACCTACGAGCAGTACTTC | TRBV7-9 | - | TRBJ2-7 | -
CASRWDRGPNTEAFF | TGTGCCAGTAGATGGGACAGGGGGCCGAACACTGAAGCTTTCTTT | TRBV19 | - | TRBJ1-1 | TRBD1
CASRDPSGPSYEQYF | TGTGCCAGCAGGGACCCTAGCGGACCCTCCTACGAGCAGTACTTC | TRBV28 | once | TRBJ2-7 | TRBD2
CASSGTGRQGYTF | TGTGCCAGCAGCGGGACAGGGCGTCAAGGCTACACCTTC | TRBV7-6 | once | TRBJ1-2 | TRBD1
CASSQRGSGANVLTF | TGTGCCAGCAGCCAAAGGGGCTCTGGGGCCAACGTCCTGACTTTC | TRBV3-1/TRBV3-2 | - | TRBJ2-6 | -
CASSQDRGTTIPQDTQYF | TGTGCCAGCAGCCAAGATAGGGGGACAACCATACCACAGGATACGCAGTATTTT | TRBV3-1/TRBV3-2 | - | TRBJ2-3 | -
CASSLQGAGEAFF | TGTGCCAGCAGTTTACAGGGGGCAGGTGAAGCTTTCTTT | TRBV6-5 | - | TRBJ1-1 | TRBD1
CASSPRGVDKQETQYF | TGTGCCAGCAGTCCCCGGGGTGTAGACAAACAAGAGACCCAGTACTTC | TRBV6-6 | - | TRBJ2-5 | -
CAWAAGASQPQHF | TGTGCCTGGGCAGCAGGGGCAAGTCAGCCCCAGCATTTT | TRBV30 | - | TRBJ1-5 | -
CASSLTGGQGYGYTF | TGTGCCAGCAGCCTAACAGGGGGCCAAGGGTATGGCTACACCTTC | TRBV7-9 | - | TRBJ1-2 | TRBD1
CAISEKAGVYNEQFF | TGTGCCATCAGTGAGAAAGCGGGCGTCTACAATGAGCAGTTCTTC | TRBV10-3 | few | TRBJ2-1 | -
CAWSDSGDEQFF | TGTGCCTGGAGCGATTCAGGGGATGAGCAGTTCTTC | TRBV30 | - | TRBJ2-1 | -
CASSQVPGIGETQYF | TGTGCCAGCAGCCAGGTACCAGGGATAGGAGAGACCCAGTACTTC | TRBV4-2 | - | TRBJ2-5 | -
CASSPDRGNGYTF | TGTGCCAGCAGCCCTGACAGGGGTAATGGCTACACCTTC | TRBV7-3 | - | TRBJ1-2 | TRBD1
CASSVAGEGGYTF | TGTGCCAGCAGCGTAGCCGGGGAGGGTGGCTACACCTTC | TRBV9 | - | TRBJ1-2 | -
CASSPTQGAFF | TGTGCCAGCAGTCCCACGCAGGGAGCTTTCTTT | TRBV27 | - | TRBJ1-1 | -
CAWSLLHTGTGYSPLHF | TGTGCCTGGAGTTTACTCCATACCGGGACAGGGTATTCACCCCTCCACTTT | TRBV30 | - | TRBJ1-6 | TRBD1